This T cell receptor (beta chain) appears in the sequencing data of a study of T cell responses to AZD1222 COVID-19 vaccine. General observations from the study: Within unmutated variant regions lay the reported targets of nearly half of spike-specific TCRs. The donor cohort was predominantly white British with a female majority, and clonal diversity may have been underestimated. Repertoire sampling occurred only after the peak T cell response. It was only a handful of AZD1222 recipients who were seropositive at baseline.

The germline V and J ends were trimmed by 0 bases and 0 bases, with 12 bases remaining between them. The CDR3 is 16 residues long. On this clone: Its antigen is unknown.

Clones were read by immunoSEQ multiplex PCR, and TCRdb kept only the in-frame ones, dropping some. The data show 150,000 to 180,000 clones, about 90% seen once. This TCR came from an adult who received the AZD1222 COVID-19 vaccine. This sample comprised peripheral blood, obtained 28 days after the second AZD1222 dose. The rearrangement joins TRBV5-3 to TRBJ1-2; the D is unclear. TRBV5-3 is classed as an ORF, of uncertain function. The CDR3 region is CARSLVSVPTNYGYTF. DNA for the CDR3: TGTGCCAGAAGCTTGGTTTCGGTCCCCACTAACTATGGCTACACCTTC.